This T cell receptor beta chain was identified in a study of cytomegalovirus exposure and HLA in healthy donors. This clone came up once. V lost 7 bases and J 4 bases, leaving 16 bases between the germline ends. This CDR3 has 14 residues. Per germline, CDR1 MNHNS and CDR2 SASEGT. PCR was performed using 60 Vbeta and 13 Jbeta primers. Here immunoSEQ multiplex PCR was the method, and the copy in TCRdb shows in-frame clones only, minus some. The profile shows about 130,000 clones, 79% of them singletons. The source is a middle-aged man in good health and CMV-seropositive. Sequencing input: PBMCs. The chain employs TRBV6-1 and TRBJ1-1; the D is unclear. The CDR3 loop reads CASNRPGVGTEAFF. DNA of the CDR3: TGTGCCAGCAACCGTCCAGGCGTGGGCACTGAAGCTTTCTTT.